This T cell receptor (beta chain) is from a study of blood T cell repertoires in COVID-19. Study information: T cells, B-cell-depleted T cells, or PBMCs supplied cDNA or gDNA.

The germline CDR1 and CDR2 sequences are LGHDT and YNNKEL (reference sequence). Unmatched junction bases numbered 10, after V lost 4 bases and J lost 7 bases. The CDR3 is made up of 16 amino acids. Only in-frame clones appear in the TCRdb table, and some are missing; sequencing was by immunoSEQ multiplex PCR. This sample yields roughly 56,000 clones, of which roughly 86% are seen a single time; more than 12% belongs to the top ten. The TCR comes from a human donor in a cohort sampled during active COVID-19. The chain joins TRBV3-1 (or the pseudogene TRBV3-2) to TRBJ2-1, with TRBD2 identical over 10 bases. Sequenced material: peripheral blood. This CDR3 is CASSRTGTSAVNEQFF. CDR3 nucleotides: TGTGCCAGCAGCCGTACCGGGACTAGCGCGGTGAATGAGCAGTTCTTC.